The 5 T cell receptor beta chains below all came from one sample that was sequenced in a study of shared T cell receptors in the human thymus. TCRdb keeps only in-frame clones here, not all; method: immunoSEQ multiplex PCR. The repertoire holds about 660,000 clones, with roughly 90% as singletons. The sample was also reused in another study, on human thymus T cells.

The sample comprised thymocytes. These receptor sequences come from a boy under two years old with a congenital heart defect.

This chain links TRBV11-2 with TRBJ2-7; 14 positions match TRBD2. Per the germline V gene, CDR1 is SGHAT and CDR2 is FQNNGV. The CDR3 has 19 amino acids. The V segment lost 0 bases and the J segment 1 base; nucleotides outside the gene matches: 8. This CDR3 is CASSLDRTSGRTASYEQYF. The CDR3 DNA is TGTGCCAGCAGCTTAGATCGGACTAGCGGGAGGACGGCGTCCTACGAGCAGTACTTC.

This chain links TRBV28 with TRBJ2-7, with D possibly matching TRBD1 (5 bases). Trimming pared 3 bases from V and 3 bases from J, leaving 15 bases between. Germline CDR1 and CDR2: MDHEN and SYDVKM. The CDR3 has 15 residues. The CDR3 spells CASSLMVQGGYEQYF. The CDR3 nucleotides are TGTGCCAGCAGTTTGATGGTTCAGGGTGGCTACGAGCAGTACTTC.

Comments on this clone: The sample holds other DNA sequences that translate to the same CDR3. The CDR3 DNA follows: TGTGCCAGCAGTTCAAGCACAGATACGCAGTATTTT. It is translated as CASSSSTDTQYF. The chain combines TRBV7-8 with TRBJ2-3; unclear D gene. CDR1 and CDR2 from the germline V gene are SGHVS and FQNEAQ. The CDR3 has 12 residues. V was clipped by 6 bases and J by 0 bases, with 4 bases between them.

DNA of the CDR3: TGTGCCAGCAGTGGGGGACAGGGGGCCAATGAGCAGTTCTTC. Its protein is CASSGGQGANEQFF. The V and J genes are TRBV6-1 and TRBJ2-1; 12 nucleotides align to TRBD1. Trimming at V came to 4 bases and at J to 6 bases, leaving 1 base not matched to a gene. Germline loops: CDR1 MNHNS, CDR2 SASEGT. The CDR3 runs 14 residues.

The chain employs TRBV4-3 and TRBJ2-7, with D maybe TRBD2 (5 bases). This CDR3 comprises 18 residues. The ends were cut back, 2 bases at V and 0 bases at J, with 20 bases in the middle. Germline values: CDR1 LGHNA, CDR2 YSLEER. CDR3 residues: CASSQKRRRGKGSYEQYF. CDR3 nucleotide sequence: TGCGCCAGCAGCCAAAAAAGAAGGAGAGGGAAAGGCTCCTACGAGCAGTACTTC.